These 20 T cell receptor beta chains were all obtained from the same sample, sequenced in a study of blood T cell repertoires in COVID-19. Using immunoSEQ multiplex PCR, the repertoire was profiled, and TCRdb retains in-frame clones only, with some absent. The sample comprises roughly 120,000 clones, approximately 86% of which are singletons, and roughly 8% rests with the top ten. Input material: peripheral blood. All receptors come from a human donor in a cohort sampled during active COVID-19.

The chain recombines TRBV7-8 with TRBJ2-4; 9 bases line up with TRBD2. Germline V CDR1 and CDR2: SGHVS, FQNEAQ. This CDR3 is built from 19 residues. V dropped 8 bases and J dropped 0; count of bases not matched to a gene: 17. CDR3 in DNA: TGTGCCAGCCGCCCGGCGGTTGGAGCGGGAGGACTAGCCAAAAACATTCAGTACTTC. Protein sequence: CASRPAVGAGGLAKNIQYF.

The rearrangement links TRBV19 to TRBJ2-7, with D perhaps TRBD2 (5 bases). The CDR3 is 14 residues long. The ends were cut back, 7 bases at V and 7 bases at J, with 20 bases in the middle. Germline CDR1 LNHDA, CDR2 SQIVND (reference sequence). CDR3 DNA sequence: TGTGCCAGTATGAATCAGGACTCCCCTCGGGAGCAGTACTTC. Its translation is CASMNQDSPREQYF. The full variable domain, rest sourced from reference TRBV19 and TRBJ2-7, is DGGITQSPKYLFRKEGQNVTLSCEQNLNHDAMYWYRQDPGQGLRLIYYSQIVNDFQKGDIAEGYSVSREKKESFPLTVTSAQKNPTAFYLCASMNQDSPREQYFGPGTRLTVT.

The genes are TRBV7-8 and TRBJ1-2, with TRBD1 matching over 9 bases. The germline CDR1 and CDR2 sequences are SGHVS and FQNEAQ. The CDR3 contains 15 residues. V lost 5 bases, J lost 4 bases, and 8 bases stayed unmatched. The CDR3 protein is CASSTHPGQGYGYTF. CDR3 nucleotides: TGTGCCAGCAGCACTCACCCGGGACAGGGCTATGGCTACACCTTC.

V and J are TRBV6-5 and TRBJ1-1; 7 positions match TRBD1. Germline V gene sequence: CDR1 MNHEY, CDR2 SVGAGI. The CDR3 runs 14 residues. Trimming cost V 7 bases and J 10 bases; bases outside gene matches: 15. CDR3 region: CASTEAGTVNGAFF. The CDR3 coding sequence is TGTGCCAGCACGGAGGCGGGGACAGTCAATGGAGCTTTCTTT.

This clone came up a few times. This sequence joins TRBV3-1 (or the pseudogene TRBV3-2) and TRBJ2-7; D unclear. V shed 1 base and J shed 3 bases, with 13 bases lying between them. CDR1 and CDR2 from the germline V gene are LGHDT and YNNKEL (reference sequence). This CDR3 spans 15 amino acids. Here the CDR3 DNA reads TGTGCCAGCAGCCAAGTCGGTTCCCTCCGCTACGAGCAGTACTTC. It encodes CASSQVGSLRYEQYF.

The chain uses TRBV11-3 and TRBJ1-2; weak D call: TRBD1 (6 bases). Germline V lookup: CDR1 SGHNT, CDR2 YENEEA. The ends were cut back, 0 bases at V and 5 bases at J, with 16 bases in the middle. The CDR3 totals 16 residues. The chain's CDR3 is CASSLEGRGIWYGYTF. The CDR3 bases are TGTGCCAGCAGCTTAGAGGGCAGGGGAATTTGGTATGGCTACACCTTC.

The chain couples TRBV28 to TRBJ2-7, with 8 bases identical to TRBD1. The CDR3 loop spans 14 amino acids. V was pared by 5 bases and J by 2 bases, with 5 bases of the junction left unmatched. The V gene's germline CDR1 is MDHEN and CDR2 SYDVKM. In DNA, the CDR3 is TGTGCCAGCAGTGTGACAGGGGCCACCTACGAGCAGTACTTC. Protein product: CASSVTGATYEQYF.

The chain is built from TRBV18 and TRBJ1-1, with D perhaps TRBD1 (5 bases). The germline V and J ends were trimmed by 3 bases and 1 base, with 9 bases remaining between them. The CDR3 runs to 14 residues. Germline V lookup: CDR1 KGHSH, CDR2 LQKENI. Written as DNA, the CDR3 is TGTGCCAGCTCACCCCCCGGGGGGAACACTGAAGCTTTCTTT. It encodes CASSPPGGNTEAFF.

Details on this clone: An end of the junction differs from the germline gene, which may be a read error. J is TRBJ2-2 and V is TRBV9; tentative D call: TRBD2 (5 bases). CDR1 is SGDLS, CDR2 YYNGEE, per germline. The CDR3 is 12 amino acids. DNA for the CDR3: TGTGCCAGCAGCCCCAACACCGGGAAGCTGTTTTTT. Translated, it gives CASSPNTGKLFF.

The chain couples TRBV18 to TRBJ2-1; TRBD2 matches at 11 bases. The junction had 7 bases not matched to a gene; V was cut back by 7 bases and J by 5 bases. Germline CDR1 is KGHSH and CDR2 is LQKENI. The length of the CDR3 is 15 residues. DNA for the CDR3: TGTGCCAGCTGCCCCGGACTAGCGGGTGACAATGAGCAGTTCTTC. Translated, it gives CASCPGLAGDNEQFF.

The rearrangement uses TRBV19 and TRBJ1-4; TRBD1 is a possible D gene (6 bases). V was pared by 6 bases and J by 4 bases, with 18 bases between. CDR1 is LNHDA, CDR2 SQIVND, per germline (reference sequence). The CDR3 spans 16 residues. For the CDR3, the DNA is TGTGCCAGTAGCTCGCCCGGGACACATAATAATGAAAAACTGTTTTTT. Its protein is CASSSPGTHNNEKLFF.

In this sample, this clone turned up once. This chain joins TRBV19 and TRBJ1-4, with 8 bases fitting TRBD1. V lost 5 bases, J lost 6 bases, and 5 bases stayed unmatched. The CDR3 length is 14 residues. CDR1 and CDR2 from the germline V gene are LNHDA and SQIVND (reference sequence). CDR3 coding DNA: TGTGCCAGTAGTGCGGGACAGGACTATGAAAAACTGTTTTTT. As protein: CASSAGQDYEKLFF.

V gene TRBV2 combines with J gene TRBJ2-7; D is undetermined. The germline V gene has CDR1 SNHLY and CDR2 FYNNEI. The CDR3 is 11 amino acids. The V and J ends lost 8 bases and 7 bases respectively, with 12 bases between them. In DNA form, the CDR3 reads TGTGCCAGCTTAGAGGTAGCTGAGCAGTACTTC. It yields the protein CASLEVAEQYF.

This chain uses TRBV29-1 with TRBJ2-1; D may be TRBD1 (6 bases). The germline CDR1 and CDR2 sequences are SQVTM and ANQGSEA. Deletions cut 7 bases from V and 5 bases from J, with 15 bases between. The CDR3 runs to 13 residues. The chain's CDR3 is CSADREADNEQFF. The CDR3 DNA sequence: TGCAGCGCGGACAGAGAAGCCGACAATGAGCAGTTCTTC.

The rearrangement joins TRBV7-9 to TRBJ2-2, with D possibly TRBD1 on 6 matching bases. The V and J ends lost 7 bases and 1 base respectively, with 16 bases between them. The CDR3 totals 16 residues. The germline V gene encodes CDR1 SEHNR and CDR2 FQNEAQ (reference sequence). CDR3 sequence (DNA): TGTGCCAGCACCTCTGAGCCGGGACAGAACACCGGGGAGCTGTTTTTT. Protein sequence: CASTSEPGQNTGELFF.

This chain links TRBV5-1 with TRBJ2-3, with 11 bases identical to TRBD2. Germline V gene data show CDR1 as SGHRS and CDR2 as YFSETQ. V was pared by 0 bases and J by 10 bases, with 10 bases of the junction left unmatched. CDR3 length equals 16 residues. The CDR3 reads CASSLAGTSGRLAQYF. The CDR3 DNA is TGCGCCAGCAGCTTGGCCGGGACTAGCGGTCGGCTGGCGCAGTATTTT.

Written as DNA, the CDR3 is TGTGCCAGCAGCCGGACTGACACCGGGGAGCTGTTTTTT. This translates into CASSRTDTGELFF. The chain combines TRBV11-2 with TRBJ2-2; D might be TRBD2 (5 bases). V was trimmed by 5 bases and J by 3 bases, leaving 7 bases between them. The CDR3 runs to 13 residues. Germline CDR1 and CDR2: SGHAT and FQNNGV.

CDR3 sequence: CASSTILSSGSNEKLFF. The CDR3 DNA is TGTGCCAGCAGTACGATCCTATCATCGGGGTCTAATGAAAAACTGTTTTTT. This rearrangement joins TRBV6-2 or TRBV6-3 to TRBJ1-4, with D unresolved. V was shortened by 5 bases and J by 3 bases, with 19 bases between the two germline ends. From germline, CDR1 is MNHEY and CDR2 SVGEGT. The CDR3 contains 17 residues.

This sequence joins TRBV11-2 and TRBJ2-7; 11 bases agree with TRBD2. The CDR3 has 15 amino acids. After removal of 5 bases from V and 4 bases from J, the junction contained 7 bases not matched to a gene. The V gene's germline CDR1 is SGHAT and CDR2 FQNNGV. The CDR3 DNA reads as TGTGCCAGCAGCAATAATCCTAGCGGGGGGTACGAGCAGTACTTC. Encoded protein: CASSNNPSGGYEQYF.

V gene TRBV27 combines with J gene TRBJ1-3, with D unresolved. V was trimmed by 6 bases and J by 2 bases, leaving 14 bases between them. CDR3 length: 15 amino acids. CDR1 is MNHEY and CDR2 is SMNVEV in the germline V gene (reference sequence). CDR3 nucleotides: TGTGCCAGCAGCACCGCCCGAGGGACTGGAAACACCATATATTTT. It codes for CASSTARGTGNTIYF.